What follows are 7 T cell receptor beta chains derived from one specimen sequenced in a study of blood T cell repertoires in COVID-19. Assay used: immunoSEQ multiplex PCR; TCRdb lists only in-frame clones, some missing. Of approximately 140,000 clones in the sample, about 86% were seen once. The sequenced material came from peripheral blood. These receptors originate from a woman aged 55-75 years with acute or convalescent COVID-19.

The gene calls are TRBV27 and TRBJ1-1; the match to TRBD1 covers 7 bases. Germline CDR1 is MNHEY and CDR2 is SMNVEV (reference sequence). The V segment lost 2 bases and the J segment 0 bases; nucleotides outside the gene matches: 9. This CDR3 has 17 amino acids. CDR3 DNA sequence: TGTGCCAGCAGTTTACGAGGGGGCCAAGGGCTGAACACTGAAGCTTTCTTT. Its protein product is CASSLRGGQGLNTEAFF.

The chain carries TRBV9 and TRBJ2-3; 9 nucleotides line up with TRBD2. CDR1 is SGDLS, CDR2 YYNGEE, per germline. V shed 2 bases, J shed 8 bases, and the junction held 12 bases outside the gene matches. This CDR3 is built from 16 residues. The CDR3 is CASSVAGTSPLGTQYF. In DNA, the CDR3 is TGTGCCAGCAGCGTCGCCGGGACTAGCCCTCTGGGTACGCAGTATTTT.

The chain employs TRBV25-1 and TRBJ2-3; 9 nucleotides agree with TRBD2. After removal of 9 bases from V and 0 bases from J, the junction contained 4 bases not matched to a gene. This CDR3 has 14 residues. Germline loops: CDR1 MGHDK, CDR2 SYGVNS. The CDR3 here is CARRLAESTDTQYF. CDR3 coding DNA: TGTGCCAGAAGACTAGCGGAGAGCACAGATACGCAGTATTTT.

This clone was seen a handful of times. V and J are TRBV7-9 and TRBJ1-2; TRBD1 aligns across 8 bases. In germline, CDR1 is SEHNR, CDR2 FQNEAQ (reference sequence). This CDR3 is built from 15 residues. V trimming: 4 bases; J trimming: 0 bases; junction bases outside the gene matches: 4. The CDR3 coding sequence is TGTGCCAGCAGCTCGCCGGGACAGGCTAACTATGGCTACACCTTC. It yields the protein CASSSPGQANYGYTF.

This sequence joins TRBV28 and TRBJ1-4, with a weak D call TRBD1 (5 bases). Germline CDR1 reads MDHEN; CDR2 reads SYDVKM. V was clipped by 8 bases and J by 4 bases, with 14 bases between them. The CDR3 extends over 14 amino acids. CDR3 sequence reads: CASYSTAINEKLFF. The CDR3 nucleotides are TGTGCCAGCTATTCGACAGCCATTAATGAAAAACTGTTTTTT.

This clone occurred a few times. The V gene is TRBV6-2 or TRBV6-3, the J gene TRBJ1-5; 7 nucleotides align to TRBD1. The CDR3 is 16 amino acids. In germline, CDR1 is MNHEY, CDR2 SVGEGT. V lost 5 bases, J lost 1 base, and 8 bases stayed unmatched. This CDR3 reads CASSVPGTVSNQPQHF. CDR3 sequence (DNA): TGTGCCAGCAGTGTCCCCGGGACAGTCAGCAATCAGCCCCAGCATTTT.

The CDR3 region has the DNA TGTGCCAGCAAACGAGGGGGACAGGCGTCTGGCTACACCTTC. Amino acids: CASKRGGQASGYTF. The chain uses TRBV2 and TRBJ1-2; 8 nucleotides match TRBD1. The germline CDR1 and CDR2 sequences are SNHLY and FYNNEI. Losses at the gene ends were 7 bases for V and 7 bases for J; bases not matched to a gene: 11. This CDR3 is built from 14 residues.